This is a list of T cell receptor beta chains from one sample in a study of early T cells in non-severe SARS-CoV-2 infection. TCRdb passed the 5' RACE reads through MiXCR, listing each CDR3 protein once. This sample yields some 63,000 distinct CDR3 sequences, of which around 13% are seen a single time; approximately 4.6% belongs to the top ten. The sample was whole blood. The receptors were gathered from an adult who was a healthcare worker with PCR-confirmed SARS-CoV-2 infection or an uninfected control (not recorded which). Each CDR3 is given with its conserved first and last residue. D genes are given only for firm matches. The listing skips clone size in some rows; elsewhere it reads once, few, many or a size class.

cdr3_nt,cdr3_aa,v_call,d_call,clone_size,j_call,cdr3_length
TGTGCCAGCCTAGGGGCCAACGTCCTGACTTTC,CASLGANVLTF,TRBV6-1,NA,NA,TRBJ2-6,11
TGCAGTGCTGCCTTCTACAATGAGCAGTTCTTC,CSAAFYNEQFF,TRBV20-1,NA,NA,TRBJ2-1,11
TGTGCCAGCAGCTCAGGATTCAATCAGCCCCAGCATTTT,CASSSGFNQPQHF,TRBV7-8,NA,many,TRBJ1-5,13
TGTGCCAGCAGCCAAGGGGGACTTACAACGGATCAGCCCCAGCATTTT,CASSQGGLTTDQPQHF,TRBV3-1,NA,NA,TRBJ1-5,16
TGCGCCAGCAGCCAATGGGACACGGCGAATGAAAAACTGTTTTTT,CASSQWDTANEKLFF,TRBV4-3,NA,NA,TRBJ1-4,15
TGTGCCAGCAGCTCTAATGCCGGGGAGCTGTTTTTT,CASSSNAGELFF,TRBV7-2,NA,few,TRBJ2-2,12
TGTGCCAGCGCCCGGGGGTCTGGAAACACCATATATTTT,CASARGSGNTIYF,TRBV2,NA,many,TRBJ1-3,13
TGCAGCGCCCTGGGGGGCAGTATGGACACCGGGGAGCTGTTTTTT,CSALGGSMDTGELFF,TRBV29-1,NA,NA,TRBJ2-2,15
TGCGCCAGCTGCCCCGGACAGGCCTACAATGAGCAGTTCTTC,CASCPGQAYNEQFF,TRBV5-1,TRBD1,NA,TRBJ2-1,14
TGTGCCAGCAGTCGCTCGGACAGGGGGCTTGAAAAACTGTTTTTT,CASSRSDRGLEKLFF,TRBV27,TRBD1,many,TRBJ1-4,15
TGTGCCAGCAGAGATACAGGTTTCTCCTACAATGAGCAGTTCTTC,CASRDTGFSYNEQFF,TRBV6-5,NA,many,TRBJ2-1,15
TGTGCCAGCAGTTTGGTGGACAGGGCTGAAAAACTGTTTTTT,CASSLVDRAEKLFF,TRBV12-3/TRBV12-4,TRBD1,many,TRBJ1-4,14
TGCGCCAGCAGCCCCTACACAGATACGCAGTATTTT,CASSPYTDTQYF,TRBV5-1,NA,medium-sized,TRBJ2-3,12
TGTGCCTGGAGCCGACAGGGGACAGATACGCAGTATTTT,CAWSRQGTDTQYF,TRBV30,TRBD1,many,TRBJ2-3,13
TGTGCCAGCACCCTAGGGCGTGAGACCCAGTACTTC,CASTLGRETQYF,TRBV7-2,NA,many,TRBJ2-5,12
TGTGCCAGCAGCCGCGGTAGCGGAGGCGATGAGCAGTTCTTC,CASSRGSGGDEQFF,TRBV14,NA,many,TRBJ2-1,14
TGCAGTGCTAGACCGAGACAGGGGCGGGGTAACTATGGCTACACCTTC,CSARPRQGRGNYGYTF,TRBV20-1,TRBD1,many,TRBJ1-2,16
TGTGCCAGCTCACGTGTCCAAGGGGGCAATCAGCCCCAGCATTTT,CASSRVQGGNQPQHF,TRBV18,NA,few,TRBJ1-5,15
TGCAGTGCTTTCTCACGGGGCGAATCCTACGAGCAGTACTTC,CSAFSRGESYEQYF,TRBV20-1,NA,few,TRBJ2-7,14
TGTGCCAGCAGCTTAGATATCGACGAGCAGTACTTC,CASSLDIDEQYF,TRBV11-2,NA,NA,TRBJ2-7,12
TGTGCCAGCAGCGTATCCGGCAACAATCAGCCCCAGCATTTT,CASSVSGNNQPQHF,TRBV9,NA,few,TRBJ1-5,14
TGTGCCAGCAGCTACGGGGACTATGGCTACACCTTC,CASSYGDYGYTF,TRBV7-9,NA,NA,TRBJ1-2,12
TGTGCCAGCAGCGTAGATAGCGGGGGGACCGGGGAGCTGTTTTTT,CASSVDSGGTGELFF,TRBV9,TRBD2,NA,TRBJ2-2,15
TGTGCCAGCAGTTCCGGTAATAGCAATCAGCCCCAGCATTTT,CASSSGNSNQPQHF,TRBV6-2/TRBV6-3,NA,many,TRBJ1-5,14
TGTGCCAGCTCACCCGGGACTACCAGGGGATCTACGCAGTATTTT,CASSPGTTRGSTQYF,TRBV18,NA,many,TRBJ2-3,15
TGCGCCAGCAGCCAAGTTCAGGACGGGGAGCTGTTTTTT,CASSQVQDGELFF,TRBV4-1,NA,many,TRBJ2-2,13
TGTGCCAGCAGCTTAGAGGCCGGGGGACACCAAGAGACCCAGTACTTC,CASSLEAGGHQETQYF,TRBV13,NA,few,TRBJ2-5,16
TGTGCCAGCAGTTCCTGGAGAGCGAACACTGAAGCTTTCTTT,CASSSWRANTEAFF,TRBV6-6,NA,many,TRBJ1-1,14
TGTGCCAGCAGCTTGGTGGGAAATAGCAATCAGCCCCAGCATTTT,CASSLVGNSNQPQHF,TRBV5-6,NA,many,TRBJ1-5,15